Listed below are T cell receptor beta chains from one sample, sequenced in a study of post-analysis software for immune sequencing data. One entry per CDR3 protein results from TCRdb running MiXCR on the PCR reads. The table includes 700,000 to 900,000 distinct CDR3 sequences, about 43% detected once. Specimen: blood. Receptor source: a girl aged 5-17 years with multiple sclerosis. Both conserved end residues are part of each CDR3. A D gene is named only where the DNA matches it firmly. Not all rows give a size; the values are once, few, many and, for expanded clones, a class.

clone_size j_call v_call d_call cdr3_aa cdr3_nt
few TRBJ2-7 TRBV28 NA CASGRGLSGFYEQYF TGTGCCAGCGGTAGAGGATTGTCAGGGTTCTACGAGCAGTACTTC
NA TRBJ1-1 TRBV27 NA CASSWDPEVGEAFF TGTGCCAGCAGTTGGGACCCTGAAGTAGGTGAAGCTTTCTTT
NA TRBJ2-1 TRBV7-9 TRBD2 CASSLGSGMRNEQFF TGTGCCAGCAGCTTAGGTAGCGGGATGAGGAATGAGCAGTTCTTC
NA TRBJ1-2 TRBV5-1 TRBD1 CASGTNRGGGYTF TGCGCCAGCGGCACCAACAGGGGCGGCGGCTACACCTTC
few TRBJ1-5 TRBV12-3/TRBV12-4 TRBD1 CASSWTGEVNQPQHF TGTGCCAGCAGTTGGACAGGGGAGGTCAATCAGCCCCAGCATTTT
NA TRBJ2-5 TRBV20-1 TRBD2 CSARDRTSGRAQYF TGCAGTGCTAGAGACAGGACTAGCGGGAGGGCCCAGTACTTC
NA TRBJ2-5 TRBV7-8 TRBD2 CASSPRLTSRQETQYF TGTGCCAGCAGCCCGCGACTGACTAGCAGGCAAGAGACCCAGTACTTC
few TRBJ1-2 TRBV12-3/TRBV12-4 NA CASSRRGINYGYTF TGTGCCAGCAGCCGACGGGGGATCAACTATGGCTACACCTTC
NA TRBJ2-1 TRBV29-1 NA CSVSLVVDYNEQFF TGCAGCGTCTCATTGGTAGTGGACTACAATGAGCAGTTCTTC
NA TRBJ2-5 TRBV10-3 TRBD1 CAIRESDRPDDETQYF TGTGCCATCAGGGAATCGGACAGGCCGGACGACGAGACCCAGTACTTC
NA TRBJ2-7 TRBV20-1 NA CSAVVAARGGEQYF TGCAGTGCTGTGGTAGCGGCCCGAGGGGGCGAGCAGTACTTC
few TRBJ2-7 TRBV29-1 TRBD2 CSVCFSAGADYEQYF TGCAGCGTTTGCTTCTCGGCGGGAGCGGACTACGAGCAGTACTTC
NA TRBJ2-7 TRBV9 NA CASSVMGSEYEQYF TGTGCCAGCAGCGTAATGGGCAGCGAGTACGAGCAGTACTTC
NA TRBJ2-1 TRBV15 TRBD1 CATSRVGQGVNEQFF TGTGCCACCAGCAGGGTCGGACAGGGAGTTAATGAGCAGTTCTTC
NA TRBJ1-4 TRBV10-3 TRBD1 CAISERKGQGAPDEKLFF TGTGCCATCAGTGAAAGAAAGGGACAGGGGGCGCCGGATGAAAAACTGTTTTTT
NA TRBJ2-1 TRBV9 TRBD2 CASSVAASGRGEQFF TGTGCCAGCAGCGTAGCGGCTAGCGGCCGGGGGGAGCAGTTCTTC
few TRBJ2-7 TRBV5-1 TRBD1 CASSFDRGTTYEQYF TGCGCCAGCAGCTTCGACAGGGGGACGACCTACGAGCAGTACTTC
NA TRBJ1-2 TRBV4-2 NA CASSQAGQSNYGYTF TGTGCCAGCAGCCAGGCTGGACAGAGTAACTATGGCTACACCTTC
NA TRBJ2-5 TRBV19 TRBD2 CASRKTSGYQETQYF TGTGCCAGTAGGAAGACTAGCGGGTATCAAGAGACCCAGTACTTC
NA TRBJ2-7 TRBV6-6 TRBD2 CASSYSSGKTYEQYF TGTGCCAGCAGTTACTCGAGCGGGAAAACCTACGAGCAGTACTTC
few TRBJ2-3 TRBV7-2 TRBD2 CASSKGLDTDTQYF TGTGCCAGCAGCAAGGGACTAGATACAGATACGCAGTATTTT
NA TRBJ2-7 TRBV5-1 NA CASSRDSSSYEQYF TGCGCCAGCTCTAGAGACAGTAGCTCCTACGAGCAGTACTTC
NA TRBJ2-3 TRBV29-1 TRBD2 CSVASGSDADTQYF TGCAGCGTTGCTAGCGGGAGTGATGCAGATACGCAGTATTTT
NA TRBJ2-2 TRBV6-2/TRBV6-3 NA CASSYGRGANTGELFF TGTGCCAGCAGTTACGGTAGAGGGGCGAACACCGGGGAGCTGTTTTTT
few TRBJ2-1 TRBV6-1 TRBD2 CASSTPEWSTSGGHEQFF TGTGCCAGCAGTACCCCTGAGTGGTCGACTAGCGGGGGCCATGAGCAGTTCTTC
NA TRBJ2-3 TRBV28 TRBD1 CASSSHGTGSRTDTQYF TGTGCCAGCAGTTCCCATGGGACAGGGAGTCGCACAGATACGCAGTATTTT
NA TRBJ2-7 TRBV19 NA CASSMSTGVAYEQYF TGTGCCAGTAGTATGTCCACCGGGGTGGCCTACGAGCAGTACTTC
NA TRBJ1-1 TRBV12-3/TRBV12-4 NA CASSISGGSTEAFF TGTGCCAGCAGTATCTCTGGGGGGAGCACTGAAGCTTTCTTT
NA TRBJ1-3 TRBV12-3/TRBV12-4 NA CASSLREASSGNTIYF TGTGCCAGCAGTTTACGAGAAGCCTCATCTGGAAACACCATATATTTT
few TRBJ2-7 TRBV6-6 NA CASSSGRTATGSYEQYF TGTGCCAGCAGCTCAGGTAGGACAGCGACGGGCTCCTACGAGCAGTACTTC
few TRBJ2-7 TRBV3-1 TRBD2 CASSQVGGRGEQYF TGTGCCAGCAGCCAAGTCGGCGGGAGGGGAGAGCAGTACTTC
NA TRBJ2-3 TRBV7-2 NA CASSSVATATDTQYF TGTGCCAGCAGCTCCGTAGCGACTGCCACAGATACGCAGTATTTT
NA TRBJ1-5 TRBV4-2 TRBD1 CASSQRPRPGGDQPQHF TGTGCCAGCAGCCAACGACCCCGGCCAGGGGGCGATCAGCCCCAGCATTTT
few TRBJ2-3 TRBV5-1 TRBD1 CASSIDRVADTQYF TGCGCCAGCAGTATTGACAGGGTTGCAGATACGCAGTATTTT
NA TRBJ2-1 TRBV2 NA CASRGTTRFF TGTGCCAGCAGAGGGACGACTAGGTTCTTC
NA TRBJ2-1 TRBV5-1 NA CASSPAAEFLYEQFF TGCGCCAGCAGCCCCGCGGCAGAATTTCTCTATGAGCAGTTCTTC
once TRBJ2-3 TRBV7-6 TRBD2 CASSSLSLGLAGDTQYF TGTGCCAGCAGCTCACTCTCCCTGGGACTAGCGGGAGATACGCAGTATTTT
few TRBJ2-7 TRBV18 TRBD2 CASSPFLAGGSGEQYF TGTGCCAGCTCACCGTTCCTAGCGGGAGGGTCCGGCGAGCAGTACTTC
few TRBJ2-1 TRBV5-6 NA CASSLIDNEQFF TGTGCCAGCAGCTTAATCGACAATGAGCAGTTCTTC
few TRBJ2-1 TRBV7-7 TRBD2 CASSRGTSGSAGNEQFF TGTGCTAGCAGCCGGGGGACTAGCGGGTCGGCGGGTAATGAGCAGTTCTTC
NA TRBJ2-5 TRBV10-3 TRBD2 CAIGLAGGPGEETQYF TGTGCCATAGGGCTAGCGGGAGGGCCAGGGGAAGAGACCCAGTACTTC
NA TRBJ1-6 TRBV20-1 TRBD1 CSAGGTGGRALHF TGCAGTGCCGGAGGGACAGGCGGAAGGGCCCTCCACTTT
NA TRBJ2-5 TRBV9 NA CASSVGNQETQYF TGTGCCAGCAGCGTGGGCAATCAAGAGACCCAGTACTTC
few TRBJ2-5 TRBV15 TRBD2 CATSRGVRTSDLETQYF TGTGCCACCAGCAGAGGTGTGCGGACTAGCGATTTAGAGACCCAGTACTTC
NA TRBJ2-5 TRBV7-8 TRBD2 CASSSSSGKRFQETQYF TGTGCCAGCAGCTCCTCTAGCGGCAAGAGGTTCCAAGAGACCCAGTACTTC
few TRBJ2-7 TRBV27 NA CASSFTGQSYEQYF TGTGCCAGCAGTTTCACAGGACAATCCTACGAGCAGTACTTC
NA TRBJ1-4 TRBV21-1 NA CASSIQGAEKLFF TGTGCCAGCAGCATTCAGGGGGCTGAAAAACTGTTTTTT
once TRBJ1-2 TRBV5-1 NA CASSLSGGVTYGYTF TGCGCCAGCAGCTTGTCGGGGGGCGTTACCTATGGCTACACCTTC
NA TRBJ2-1 TRBV7-7 NA CASSLEPGMDEQFF TGTGCTAGCAGCTTAGAGCCGGGGATGGATGAGCAGTTCTTC
few TRBJ1-6 TRBV25-1 TRBD1 CASSEPPRQGSYNSPLHF TGTGCCAGCAGTGAGCCCCCTCGACAGGGTTCCTATAATTCACCCCTCCACTTT
NA TRBJ2-7 TRBV5-1 TRBD1 CASSLEGGSSEQYF TGCGCCAGCAGCTTGGAAGGGGGCTCCAGCGAGCAGTACTTC
NA TRBJ2-5 TRBV29-1 NA CSVGAVVGRKETQYF TGCAGCGTCGGCGCGGTCGTAGGGAGGAAAGAGACCCAGTACTTC
NA TRBJ2-6 TRBV5-8 NA CASTITWESGANALTF TGTGCCAGCACCATCACTTGGGAATCCGGGGCCAACGCCCTGACTTTC
NA TRBJ1-2 TRBV5-5 NA CASSLSETDHPNYGYTF TGTGCCAGCAGCTTGTCGGAGACAGATCATCCTAACTATGGCTACACCTTC
NA TRBJ2-1 TRBV24-1 TRBD2 CATSELAGANHNEQFF TGTGCCACCAGTGAACTAGCGGGAGCGAACCACAATGAGCAGTTCTTC